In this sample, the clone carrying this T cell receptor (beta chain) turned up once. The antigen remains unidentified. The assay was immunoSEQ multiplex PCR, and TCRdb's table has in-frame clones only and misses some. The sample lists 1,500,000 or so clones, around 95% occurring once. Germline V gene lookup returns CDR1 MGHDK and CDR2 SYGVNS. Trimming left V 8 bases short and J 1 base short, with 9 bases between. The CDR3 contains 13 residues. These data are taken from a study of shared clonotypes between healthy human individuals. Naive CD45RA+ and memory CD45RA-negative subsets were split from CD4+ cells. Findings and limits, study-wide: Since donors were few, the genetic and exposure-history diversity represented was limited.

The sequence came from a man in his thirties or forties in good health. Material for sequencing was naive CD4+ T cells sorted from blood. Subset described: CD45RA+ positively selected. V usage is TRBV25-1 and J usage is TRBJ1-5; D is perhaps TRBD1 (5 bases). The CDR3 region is CASGTLSNQPQHF. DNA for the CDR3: TGTGCCAGCGGGACCCTGAGCAATCAGCCCCAGCATTTT.